What follows is one T cell receptor beta chain and its context. Antigen: not known. The data originate from a study of CD8+CD57+ T cells in acquired aplastic anemia. Whole-study results and caveats: There were roughly 30 CD8+ CDR3 sequences that occurred in both patients and controls. Levels of CD8+ Simpson's diversity were not significantly distinct in patients versus controls.

Both TCR beta VDJ combination and CDR3 sequence profiling were carried out. Genomic DNA was the template for this profiling. TCRdb called the reads again in MiXCR, with one record for every CDR3 protein. There are 150,000 to 200,000 distinct CDR3 sequences in the sample; about 60% occur only once, and roughly 44% lies in the top ten. CDR1 ENHRY and CDR2 SYGVKD come from the germline V gene. The V and J ends lost 10 bases and 0 bases, in that order; junction bases with no gene match: 11. The length of the CDR3 is 15 residues. J is TRBJ2-7 and V is TRBV10-3; 8 nucleotides align to TRBD1. The receptor was derived from a human donor in good health. Sequencing used sorted CD4+, CD8+, or CD8+CD57+ T cells (not recorded which) from PBMCs. CDR3 nucleotide sequence: TGTGCCAACGGTGGACAGGGCCCAAGCTCCTACGAGCAGTACTTC. This encodes CANGGQGPSSYEQYF.